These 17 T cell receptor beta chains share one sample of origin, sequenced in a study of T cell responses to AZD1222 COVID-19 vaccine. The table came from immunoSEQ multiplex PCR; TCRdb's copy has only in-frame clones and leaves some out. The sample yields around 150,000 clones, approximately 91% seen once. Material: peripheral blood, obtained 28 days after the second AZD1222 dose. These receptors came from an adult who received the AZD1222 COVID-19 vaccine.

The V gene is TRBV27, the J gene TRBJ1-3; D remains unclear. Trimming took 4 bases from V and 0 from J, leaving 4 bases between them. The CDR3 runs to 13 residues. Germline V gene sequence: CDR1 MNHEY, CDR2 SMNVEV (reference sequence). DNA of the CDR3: TGTGCCAGCAGTTGGGGCTCTGGAAACACCATATATTTT. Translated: CASSWGSGNTIYF.

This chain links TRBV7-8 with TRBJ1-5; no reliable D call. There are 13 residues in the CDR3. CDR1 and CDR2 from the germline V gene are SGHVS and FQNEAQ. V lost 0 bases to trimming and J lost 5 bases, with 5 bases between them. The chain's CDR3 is CASSLAGDQPQHF. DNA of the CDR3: TGTGCCAGCAGCTTAGCGGGAGATCAGCCCCAGCATTTT.

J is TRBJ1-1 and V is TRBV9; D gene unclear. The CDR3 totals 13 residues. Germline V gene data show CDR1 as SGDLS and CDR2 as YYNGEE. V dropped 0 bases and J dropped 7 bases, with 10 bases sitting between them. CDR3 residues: CASSVVEKFEAFF. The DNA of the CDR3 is TGTGCCAGCAGCGTAGTGGAAAAGTTTGAAGCTTTCTTT.

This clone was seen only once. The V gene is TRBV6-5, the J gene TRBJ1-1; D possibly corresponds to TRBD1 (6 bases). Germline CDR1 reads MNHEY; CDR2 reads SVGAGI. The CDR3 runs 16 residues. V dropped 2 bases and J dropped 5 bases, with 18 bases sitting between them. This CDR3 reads CASSYLGSKGGTEAFF. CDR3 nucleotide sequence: TGTGCCAGCAGTTACCTGGGGTCAAAGGGGGGAACTGAAGCTTTCTTT.

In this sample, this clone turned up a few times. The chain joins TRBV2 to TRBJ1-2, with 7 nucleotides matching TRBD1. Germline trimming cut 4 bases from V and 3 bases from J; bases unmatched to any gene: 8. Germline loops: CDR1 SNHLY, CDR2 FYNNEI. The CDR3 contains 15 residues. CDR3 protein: CASSGEHRGDYGYTF. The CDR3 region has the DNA TGTGCCAGCAGTGGGGAACACAGGGGAGACTATGGCTACACCTTC.

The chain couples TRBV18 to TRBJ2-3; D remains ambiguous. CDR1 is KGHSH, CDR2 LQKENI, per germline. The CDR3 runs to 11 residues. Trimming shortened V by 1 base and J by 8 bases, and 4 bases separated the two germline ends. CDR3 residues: CASSPQGTQYF. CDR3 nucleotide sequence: TGTGCCAGCTCACCACAGGGTACGCAGTATTTT.

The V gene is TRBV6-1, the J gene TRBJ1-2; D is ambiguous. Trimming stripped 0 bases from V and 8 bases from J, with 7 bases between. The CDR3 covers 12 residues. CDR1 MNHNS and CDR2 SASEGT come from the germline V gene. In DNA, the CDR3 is TGTGCCAGCAGTGAAGCTCGTGGGGGCTACACCTTC. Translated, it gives CASSEARGGYTF.

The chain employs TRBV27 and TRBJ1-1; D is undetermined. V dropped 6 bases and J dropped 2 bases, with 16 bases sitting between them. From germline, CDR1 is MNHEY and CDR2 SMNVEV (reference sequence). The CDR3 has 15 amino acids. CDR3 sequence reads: CASSLLGEDNTEAFF. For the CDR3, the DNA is TGTGCCAGCAGCCTTCTTGGCGAGGATAACACTGAAGCTTTCTTT.

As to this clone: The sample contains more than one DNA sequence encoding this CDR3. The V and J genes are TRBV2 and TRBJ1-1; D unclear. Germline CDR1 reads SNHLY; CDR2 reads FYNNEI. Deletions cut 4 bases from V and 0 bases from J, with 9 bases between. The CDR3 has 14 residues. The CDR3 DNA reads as TGTGCCAGCAGTGTGAGGTCGGTGAACACTGAAGCTTTCTTT. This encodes CASSVRSVNTEAFF. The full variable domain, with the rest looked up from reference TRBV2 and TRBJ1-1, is EPEVTQTPSHQVTQMGQEVILRCVPISNHLYFYWYRQILGQKVEFLVSFYNNEISEKSEIFDDQFSVERPDGSNFTLKIRSTKLEDSAMYFCASSVRSVNTEAFFGQGTRLTVV.

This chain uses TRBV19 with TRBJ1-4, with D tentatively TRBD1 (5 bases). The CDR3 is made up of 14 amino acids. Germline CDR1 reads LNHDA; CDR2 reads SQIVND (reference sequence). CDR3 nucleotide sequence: TGTGCTACTAAGGGAGGGGCAACTAATGAAAAACTGTTTTTT. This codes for CATKGGATNEKLFF.

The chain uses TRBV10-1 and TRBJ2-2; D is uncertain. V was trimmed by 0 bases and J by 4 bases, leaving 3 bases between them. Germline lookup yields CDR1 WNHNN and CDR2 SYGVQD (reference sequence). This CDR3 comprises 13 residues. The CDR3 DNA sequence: TGCGCCAGCAGTGAGTCGGGCACCGGGGAGCTGTTTTTT. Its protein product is CASSESGTGELFF.

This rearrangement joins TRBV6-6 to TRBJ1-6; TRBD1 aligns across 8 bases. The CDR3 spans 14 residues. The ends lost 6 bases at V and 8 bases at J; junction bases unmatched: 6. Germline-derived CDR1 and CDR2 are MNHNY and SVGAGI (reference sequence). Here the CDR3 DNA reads TGTGCCAGCAGACTGACAGGGGAAGATTCACCCCTCCACTTT. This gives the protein CASRLTGEDSPLHF.

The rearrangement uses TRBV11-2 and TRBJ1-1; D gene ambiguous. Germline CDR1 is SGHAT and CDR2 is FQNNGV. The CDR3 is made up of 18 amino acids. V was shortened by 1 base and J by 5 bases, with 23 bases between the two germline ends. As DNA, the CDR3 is TGTGCCAGCAGCTTAGTATTGGAGACAAGAAAAGACGGGACTGAAGCTTTCTTT. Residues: CASSLVLETRKDGTEAFF.

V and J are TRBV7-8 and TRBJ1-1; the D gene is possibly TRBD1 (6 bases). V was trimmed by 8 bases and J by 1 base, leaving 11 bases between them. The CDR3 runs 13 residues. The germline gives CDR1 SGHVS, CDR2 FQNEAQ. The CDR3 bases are TGTGCCAGCTCGACAGGAACGAACACTGAAGCTTTCTTT. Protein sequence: CASSTGTNTEAFF.

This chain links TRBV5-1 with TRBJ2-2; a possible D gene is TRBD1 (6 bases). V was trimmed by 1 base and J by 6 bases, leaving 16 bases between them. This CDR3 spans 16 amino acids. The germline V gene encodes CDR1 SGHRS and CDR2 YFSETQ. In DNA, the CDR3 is TGCGCCAGCAGCTTGACAGGGTATGTCGGCGCCGGGGAGCTGTTTTTT. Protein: CASSLTGYVGAGELFF.

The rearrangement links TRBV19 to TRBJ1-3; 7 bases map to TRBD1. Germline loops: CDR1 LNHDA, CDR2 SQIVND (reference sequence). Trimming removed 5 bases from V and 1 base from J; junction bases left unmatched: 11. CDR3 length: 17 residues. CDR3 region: CASSLQGGRRSGNTIYF. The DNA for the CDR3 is TGTGCCAGTAGTTTACAAGGGGGCCGGAGGTCTGGAAACACCATATATTTT.

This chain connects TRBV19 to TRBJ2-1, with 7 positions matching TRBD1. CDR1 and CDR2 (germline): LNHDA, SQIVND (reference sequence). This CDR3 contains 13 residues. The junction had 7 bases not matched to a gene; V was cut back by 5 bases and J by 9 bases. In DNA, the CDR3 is TGTGCCAGTAGTTTTTACAGGGGCAGTGAGCAGTTCTTC. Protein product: CASSFYRGSEQFF.